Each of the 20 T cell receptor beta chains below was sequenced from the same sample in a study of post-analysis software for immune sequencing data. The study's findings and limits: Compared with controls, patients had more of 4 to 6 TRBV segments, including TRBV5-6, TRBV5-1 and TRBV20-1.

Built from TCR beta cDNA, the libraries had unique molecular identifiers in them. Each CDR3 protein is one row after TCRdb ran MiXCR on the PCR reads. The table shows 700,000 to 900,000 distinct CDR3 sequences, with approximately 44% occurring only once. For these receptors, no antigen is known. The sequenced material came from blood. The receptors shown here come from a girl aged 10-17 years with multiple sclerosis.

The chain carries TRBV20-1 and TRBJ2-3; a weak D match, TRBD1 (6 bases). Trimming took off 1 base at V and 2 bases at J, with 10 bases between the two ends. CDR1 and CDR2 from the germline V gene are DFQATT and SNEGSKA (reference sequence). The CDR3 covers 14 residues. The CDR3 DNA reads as TGCAGTGCTAGAGGTGGACAGAACACAGATACGCAGTATTTT. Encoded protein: CSARGGQNTDTQYF.

DNA of the CDR3: TGTGCCAGCACGACAGGGAGTGGATACAATGAGCAGTTCTTC. Encoded protein: CASTTGSGYNEQFF. The chain joins TRBV12-3 or TRBV12-4 to TRBJ2-1; 7 bases map to TRBD1. CDR3 length equals 14 residues. V lost 7 bases to trimming and J lost 4 bases; unmatched junction nucleotides: 7.

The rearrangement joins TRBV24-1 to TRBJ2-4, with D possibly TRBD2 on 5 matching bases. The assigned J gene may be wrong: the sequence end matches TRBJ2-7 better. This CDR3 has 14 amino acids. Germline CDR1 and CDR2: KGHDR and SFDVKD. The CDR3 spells CATRGAASYYEQYF. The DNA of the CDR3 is TGTGCCACCAGGGGAGCGGCAAGCTATTACGAGCAGTACTTC.

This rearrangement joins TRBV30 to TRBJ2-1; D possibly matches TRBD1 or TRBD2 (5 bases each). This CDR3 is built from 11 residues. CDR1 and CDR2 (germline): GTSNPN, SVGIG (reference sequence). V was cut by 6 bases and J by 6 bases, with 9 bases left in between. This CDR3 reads CACGTTNEQFF. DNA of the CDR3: TGTGCCTGCGGGACCACCAATGAGCAGTTCTTC. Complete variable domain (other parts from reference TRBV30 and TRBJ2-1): SQTIHQWPATLVQPVGSPLSLECTVEGTSNPNLYWYRQAAGRGLQLLFYSVGIGQISSEVPQNLSASRPQDRQFILSSKKLLLSDSGFYLCACGTTNEQFFGPGTRLTVL.

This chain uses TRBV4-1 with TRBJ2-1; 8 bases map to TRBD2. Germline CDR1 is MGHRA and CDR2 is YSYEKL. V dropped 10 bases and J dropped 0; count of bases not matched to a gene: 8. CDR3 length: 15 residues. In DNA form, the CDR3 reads TGCGCCACCAAGACTAGCGTAAGCTCCTACAATGAGCAGTTCTTC. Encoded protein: CATKTSVSSYNEQFF.

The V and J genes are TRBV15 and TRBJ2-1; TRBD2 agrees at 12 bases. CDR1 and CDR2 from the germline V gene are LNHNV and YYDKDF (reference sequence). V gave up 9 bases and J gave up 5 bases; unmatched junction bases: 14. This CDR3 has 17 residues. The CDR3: CATTRWTSGTGHNEQFF. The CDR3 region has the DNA TGTGCCACAACTCGGTGGACTAGCGGGACGGGACACAATGAGCAGTTCTTC.

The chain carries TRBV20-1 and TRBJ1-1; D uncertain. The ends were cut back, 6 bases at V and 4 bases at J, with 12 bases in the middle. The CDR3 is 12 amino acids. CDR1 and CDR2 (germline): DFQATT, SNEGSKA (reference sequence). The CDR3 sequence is CSALAWATEAFF. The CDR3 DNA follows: TGCAGTGCCCTCGCTTGGGCCACTGAAGCTTTCTTT.

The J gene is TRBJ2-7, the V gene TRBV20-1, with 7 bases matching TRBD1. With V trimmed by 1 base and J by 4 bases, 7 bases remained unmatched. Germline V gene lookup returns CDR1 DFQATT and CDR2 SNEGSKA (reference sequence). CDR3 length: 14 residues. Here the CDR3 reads CSARVDREIYEQYF. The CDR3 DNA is TGCAGTGCTAGAGTAGACAGGGAAATATACGAGCAGTACTTC.

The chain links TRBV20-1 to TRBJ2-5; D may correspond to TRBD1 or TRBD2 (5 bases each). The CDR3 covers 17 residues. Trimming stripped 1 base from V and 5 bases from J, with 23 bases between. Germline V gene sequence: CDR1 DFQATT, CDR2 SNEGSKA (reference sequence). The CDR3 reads CSARGPRGDRFVETQYF. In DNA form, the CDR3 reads TGCAGTGCTAGAGGTCCCCGGGGAGACAGATTTGTGGAGACCCAGTACTTC.

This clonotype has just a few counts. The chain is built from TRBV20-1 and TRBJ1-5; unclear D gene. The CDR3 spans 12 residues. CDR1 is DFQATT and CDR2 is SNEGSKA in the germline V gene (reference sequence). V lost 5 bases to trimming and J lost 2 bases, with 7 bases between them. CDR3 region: CSARRGNQPQHF. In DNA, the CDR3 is TGCAGTGCTCGGAGAGGCAATCAGCCCCAGCATTTT.

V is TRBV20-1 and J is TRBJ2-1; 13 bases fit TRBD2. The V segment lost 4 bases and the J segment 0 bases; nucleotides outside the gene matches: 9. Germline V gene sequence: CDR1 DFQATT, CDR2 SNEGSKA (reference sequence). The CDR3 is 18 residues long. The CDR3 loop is CSATRTSGSGSSYNEQFF. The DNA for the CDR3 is TGCAGTGCTACCCGGACTAGCGGGAGTGGGAGCTCCTACAATGAGCAGTTCTTC.

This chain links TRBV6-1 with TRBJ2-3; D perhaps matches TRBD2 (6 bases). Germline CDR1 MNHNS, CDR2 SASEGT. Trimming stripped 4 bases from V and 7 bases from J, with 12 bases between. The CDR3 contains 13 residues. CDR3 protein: CASSASRDYTQYF. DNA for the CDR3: TGTGCCAGCAGTGCGTCCCGGGACTATACGCAGTATTTT.

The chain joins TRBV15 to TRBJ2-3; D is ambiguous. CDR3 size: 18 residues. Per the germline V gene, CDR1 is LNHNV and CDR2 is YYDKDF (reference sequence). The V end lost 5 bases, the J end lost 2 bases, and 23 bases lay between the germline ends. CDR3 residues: CATSRAFELQRDTDTQYF. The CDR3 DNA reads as TGTGCCACCAGCCGTGCTTTTGAACTCCAGCGCGACACAGATACGCAGTATTTT.

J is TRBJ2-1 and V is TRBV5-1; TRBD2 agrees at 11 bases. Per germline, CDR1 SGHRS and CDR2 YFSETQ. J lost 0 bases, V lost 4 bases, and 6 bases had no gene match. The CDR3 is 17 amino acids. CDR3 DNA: TGCGCCAGCAGCCAACATACTAGCGGGAGCTCCTACAATGAGCAGTTCTTC. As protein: CASSQHTSGSSYNEQFF.

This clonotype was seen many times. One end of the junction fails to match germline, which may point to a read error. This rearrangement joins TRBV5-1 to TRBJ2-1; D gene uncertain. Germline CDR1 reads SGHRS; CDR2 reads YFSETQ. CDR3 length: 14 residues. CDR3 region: CASSLESSYNEQFF. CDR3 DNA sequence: TGTGCCAGCAGCCTAGAGAGCTCCTACAATGAGCAGTTCTTC. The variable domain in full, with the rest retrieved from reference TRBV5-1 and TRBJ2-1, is KAGVTQTPRYLIKTRGQQVTLSCSPISGHRSVSWYQQTPGQGLQFLFEYFSETQRNKGNFPGRFSGRQFSNSRSEMNVSTLELGDSALYLCASSLESSYNEQFFGPGTRLTVL.

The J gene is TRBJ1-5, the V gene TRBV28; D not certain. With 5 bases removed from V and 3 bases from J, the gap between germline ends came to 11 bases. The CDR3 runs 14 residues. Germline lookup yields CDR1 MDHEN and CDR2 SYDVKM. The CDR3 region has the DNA TGTGCCAGCAGTCTCCCCAGTTCCAATCAGCCCCAGCATTTT. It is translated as CASSLPSSNQPQHF.

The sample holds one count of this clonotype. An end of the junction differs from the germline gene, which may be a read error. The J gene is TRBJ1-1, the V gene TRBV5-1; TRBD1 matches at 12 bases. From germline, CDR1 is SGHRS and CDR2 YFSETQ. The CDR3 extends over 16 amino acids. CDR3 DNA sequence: TGTGCCAGCAGCTGGGACAGGGGGCCACCGAACACTGAAACTTTCTTT. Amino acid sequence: CASSWDRGPPNTETFF.

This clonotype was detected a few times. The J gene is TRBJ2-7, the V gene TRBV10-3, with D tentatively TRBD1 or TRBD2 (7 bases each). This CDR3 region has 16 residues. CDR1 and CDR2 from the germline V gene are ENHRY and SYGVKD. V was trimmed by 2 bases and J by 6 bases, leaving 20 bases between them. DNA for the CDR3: TGTGCCATCAGTGAGGTGACAGGGAGAGTAGCGGGCGAGCAGTACTTC. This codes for CAISEVTGRVAGEQYF.

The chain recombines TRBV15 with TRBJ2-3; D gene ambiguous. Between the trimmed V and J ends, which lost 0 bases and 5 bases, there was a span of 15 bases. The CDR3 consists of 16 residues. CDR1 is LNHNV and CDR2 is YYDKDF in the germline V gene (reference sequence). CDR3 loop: CATSRERVGLGDTQYF. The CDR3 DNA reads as TGTGCCACCAGCAGAGAACGGGTAGGGCTCGGAGATACGCAGTATTTT.

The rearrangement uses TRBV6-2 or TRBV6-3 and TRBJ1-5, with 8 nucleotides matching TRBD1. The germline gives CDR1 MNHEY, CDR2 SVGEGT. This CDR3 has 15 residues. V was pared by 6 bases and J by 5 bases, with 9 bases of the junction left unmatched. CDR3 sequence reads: CASSRGQELDQPQHF. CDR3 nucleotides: TGTGCCAGCAGCCGGGGACAGGAGTTAGATCAGCCCCAGCATTTT.